The 17 T cell receptor beta chains reported below all come from one sample, sequenced in a study of early T cells in non-severe SARS-CoV-2 infection. TCRdb re-called the 5' RACE reads through MiXCR, storing one row per CDR3 protein. The table includes around 23,000 distinct CDR3 sequences, less than 6.5% detected once. The specimen was whole blood. The origin of the receptors is an adult who was a healthcare worker with PCR-confirmed SARS-CoV-2 infection or an uninfected control (not recorded which).

This clonotype was counted between two and nine times. The chain has TRBV7-6 and TRBJ2-7; possible D gene TRBD2, 5 bases. The CDR3 is 13 amino acids. V lost 4 bases, J lost 0 bases, and 7 bases lay in between. Germline assignment: CDR1 SGHVS and CDR2 FNYEAQ. The DNA for the CDR3 is TGTGCCAGCAGCTCGGGGAACTCCTACGAGCAGTACTTC. As protein: CASSSGNSYEQYF.

Many counts were recorded for this clonotype. The chain has TRBV5-1 and TRBJ2-1; 7 positions match TRBD2. CDR1 is SGHRS and CDR2 is YFSETQ in the germline V gene. With V trimmed by 5 bases and J by 8 bases, 16 bases remained unmatched. CDR3 size: 16 residues. CDR3 coding DNA: TGCGCCAGCAGACTCGGGCGTCAAGCGGGGAGCGATGAGCAGTTCTTC. Translation: CASRLGRQAGSDEQFF.

The chain couples TRBV20-1 to TRBJ2-1; TRBD2 matches at 9 bases. Germline CDR1 DFQATT, CDR2 SNEGSKA (reference sequence). The V and J ends lost 2 bases and 4 bases, in that order; junction bases with no gene match: 24. The CDR3 runs 21 residues. The CDR3 nucleotides read TGCAGTGCTAGATCTCAGAGAGGGGTAGCGGGAGTAGCCCGCTTTTACAATGAGCAGTTCTTC. Protein product: CSARSQRGVAGVARFYNEQFF.

The J gene is TRBJ1-4, the V gene TRBV30; 8 bases are a match to TRBD1. The V and J ends lost 5 bases and 3 bases, in that order; junction bases with no gene match: 2. The CDR3 is made up of 13 amino acids. In germline, CDR1 is GTSNPN, CDR2 SVGIG (reference sequence). CDR3 loop: CAWQGAANEKLFF. The CDR3 DNA reads TGTGCCTGGCAGGGGGCTGCTAATGAAAAACTGTTTTTT.

This clonotype was counted many times. The genes are TRBV5-5 and TRBJ1-5; the D gene is possibly TRBD1 (5 bases). Trimming removed 3 bases from V and 1 base from J, with 14 bases in between. The germline CDR1 and CDR2 sequences are SGHKS and YYEKEE (reference sequence). The CDR3 extends over 16 amino acids. CDR3 DNA: TGTGCCAGCAGCTCCGGGGGGACGCTGAGCAATCAGCCCCAGCATTTT. Translating it yields CASSSGGTLSNQPQHF.

In this sample, this clonotype is medium-sized. V gene TRBV5-1 combines with J gene TRBJ2-2, with D hard to call. V lost 4 bases and J 3 bases, leaving 13 bases between the germline ends. Germline-derived CDR1 and CDR2 are SGHRS and YFSETQ. The CDR3 loop spans 15 amino acids. For the CDR3, the DNA is TGCGCCAGCAGCGTGAGGACGTGGGACACCGGGGAGCTGTTTTTT. This gives the protein CASSVRTWDTGELFF.

By share, this clonotype counts as medium-sized (0.01 to 0.1%). V and J are TRBV7-2 and TRBJ2-1; TRBD2 matches at 12 bases. Germline-derived CDR1 and CDR2 are SGHTA and FQGNSA. The CDR3 spans 17 residues. With V trimmed by 8 bases and J by 5 bases, 13 bases remained unmatched. CDR3 nucleotide sequence: TGTGCCAGCCAGCGGCGACTAGCGGGAGTTTGGAACAATGAGCAGTTCTTC. It codes for CASQRRLAGVWNNEQFF.

Ten or more counts support this clonotype. The chain carries TRBV7-3 and TRBJ2-3; TRBD2 matches at 8 bases. The ends lost 4 bases at V and 1 base at J; junction bases unmatched: 4. Per the germline V gene, CDR1 is SGHTA and CDR2 is FQGTGA. This CDR3 is 15 amino acids long. The CDR3, as DNA: TGTGCCAGCAGCTCGGGAGGGCCTGGCACAGATACGCAGTATTTT. As protein: CASSSGGPGTDTQYF.

V usage is TRBV7-9 and J usage is TRBJ2-2, with TRBD1 identical over 8 bases. CDR3 length: 15 residues. The germline V gene encodes CDR1 SEHNR and CDR2 FQNEAQ (reference sequence). The junction had 6 bases not matched to a gene; V was cut back by 4 bases and J by 5 bases. The CDR3 protein is CASSYGQGGTGELFF. The CDR3 DNA follows: TGTGCCAGCAGCTACGGACAGGGTGGTACCGGGGAGCTGTTTTTT. The full variable domain, with the rest looked up from reference TRBV7-9 and TRBJ2-2, is DTGVSQNPRHKITKRGQNVTFRCDPISEHNRLYWYRQTLGQGPEFLTYFQNEAQLEKSRLLSDRFSAERPKGSFSTLEIQRTEQGDSAMYLCASSYGQGGTGELFFGEGSRLTVL.

This clonotype has a count of ten or more. The chain carries TRBV7-9 and TRBJ1-2; D is perhaps TRBD1 (5 bases). Germline CDR1 reads SEHNR; CDR2 reads FQNEAQ (reference sequence). CDR3 size: 15 residues. V was clipped by 5 bases and J by 2 bases, with 15 bases between them. The CDR3 region has the DNA TGTGCCAGCAGCCCAAGAACCGGGGGAAACTATGGCTACACCTTC. Translated, it gives CASSPRTGGNYGYTF.

The chain joins TRBV7-8 to TRBJ2-3; the D gene is possibly TRBD2 (6 bases). Deletions cut 1 base from V and 0 bases from J, with 11 bases between. Germline assignment: CDR1 SGHVS and CDR2 FQNEAQ. This CDR3 has 16 residues. The CDR3 loop is CASSLDLAASTDTQYF. CDR3 coding DNA: TGTGCCAGCAGCTTAGATTTAGCGGCTAGCACAGATACGCAGTATTTT.

This clonotype was detected many times. This chain connects TRBV7-9 to TRBJ1-6; D gene uncertain. The CDR3 covers 14 residues. Germline values: CDR1 SEHNR, CDR2 FQNEAQ (reference sequence). V shed 7 bases and J shed 8 bases, with 15 bases lying between them. In DNA form, the CDR3 reads TGTGCCAGCAAACCCGGAACGCGTGATTCACCCCTCCACTTT. Protein: CASKPGTRDSPLHF. Using reference TRBV7-9 and TRBJ1-6 for the parts outside the CDR3, the full variable domain is DTGVSQNPRHKITKRGQNVTFRCDPISEHNRLYWYRQTLGQGPEFLTYFQNEAQLEKSRLLSDRFSAERPKGSFSTLEIQRTEQGDSAMYLCASKPGTRDSPLHFGNGTRLTVT.

This clonotype was counted many times. The rearrangement links TRBV2 to TRBJ2-5; D is undetermined. The CDR3 extends over 13 amino acids. With 1 base removed from V and 5 bases from J, the gap between germline ends came to 8 bases. CDR1 SNHLY and CDR2 FYNNEI come from the germline V gene. The chain's CDR3 is CASSEVGFETQYF. CDR3 in DNA: TGTGCCAGCAGTGAAGTGGGGTTCGAGACCCAGTACTTC.

This clonotype was observed at least ten times. This chain joins TRBV5-1 and TRBJ2-5; TRBD1 matches 12 bases. Germline values: CDR1 SGHRS, CDR2 YFSETQ. This CDR3 has 16 amino acids. V was clipped by 6 bases and J by 0 bases; unmatched bases: 6. Here the CDR3 reads CASKGGTGGYQETQYF. The CDR3 coding sequence is TGCGCCAGCAAAGGGGGGACAGGGGGCTACCAAGAGACCCAGTACTTC.

This clonotype was seen more than once but under ten times. V gene TRBV5-1 combines with J gene TRBJ2-1; perhaps TRBD2 as D (6 bases). The germline V gene encodes CDR1 SGHRS and CDR2 YFSETQ. There are 13 residues in the CDR3. V was trimmed by 5 bases and J by 5 bases, leaving 11 bases between them. The CDR3 reads CASRGGADNEQFF. The CDR3 coding sequence is TGCGCCAGCAGAGGCGGGGCTGACAATGAGCAGTTCTTC.

This clonotype was observed at least ten times. The chain has TRBV7-2 and TRBJ2-1; 10 bases fit TRBD2. The CDR3 spans 18 residues. The V gene end was trimmed by 5 bases and the J gene end by 5 bases; junction bases not matched to a gene: 15. Germline V gene sequence: CDR1 SGHTA, CDR2 FQGNSA. In DNA form, the CDR3 reads TGTGCCAGCAGCGTATCTGGCGGCAGGACTAGCGGAAACAATGAGCAGTTCTTC. This translates into CASSVSGGRTSGNNEQFF. The full variable domain, in which reference TRBV7-2 and TRBJ2-1 provide the parts outside the CDR3, is GAGVSQSPSNKVTEKGKDVELRCDPISGHTALYWYRQSLGQGLEFLIYFQGNSAPDKSGLPSDRFSAERTGGSVSTLTIQRTQQEDSAVYLCASSVSGGRTSGNNEQFFGPGTRLTVL.

This clonotype was counted a few times. The CDR3 region has the DNA TGTGCCAGCAGTTTAGGGGGAGTGAACACTGAAGCTTTCTTT. Protein sequence: CASSLGGVNTEAFF. The chain uses TRBV28 and TRBJ1-1; TRBD1 might be the D (5 bases). V lost 2 bases and J 0 bases, leaving 7 bases between the germline ends. The CDR3 is 14 amino acids. The germline gives CDR1 MDHEN, CDR2 SYDVKM. Supplemented by reference TRBV28 and TRBJ1-1, the full variable domain reads DVKVTQSSRYLVKRTGEKVFLECVQDMDHENMFWYRQDPGLGLRLIYFSYDVKMKEKGDIPEGYSVSREKKERFSLILESASTNQTSMYLCASSLGGVNTEAFFGQGTRLTVV.